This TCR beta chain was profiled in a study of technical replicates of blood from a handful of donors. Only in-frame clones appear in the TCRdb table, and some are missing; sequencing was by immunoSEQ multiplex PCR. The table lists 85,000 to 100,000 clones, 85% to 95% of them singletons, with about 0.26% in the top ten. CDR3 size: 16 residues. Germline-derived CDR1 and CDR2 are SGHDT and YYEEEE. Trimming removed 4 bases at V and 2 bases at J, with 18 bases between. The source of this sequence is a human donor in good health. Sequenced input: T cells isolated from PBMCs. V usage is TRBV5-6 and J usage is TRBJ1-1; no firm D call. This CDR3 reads CASSPTVGRFNTEAFF. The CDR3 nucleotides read TGTGCCAGCAGCCCTACTGTAGGCAGGTTTAACACTGAAGCTTTCTTT.